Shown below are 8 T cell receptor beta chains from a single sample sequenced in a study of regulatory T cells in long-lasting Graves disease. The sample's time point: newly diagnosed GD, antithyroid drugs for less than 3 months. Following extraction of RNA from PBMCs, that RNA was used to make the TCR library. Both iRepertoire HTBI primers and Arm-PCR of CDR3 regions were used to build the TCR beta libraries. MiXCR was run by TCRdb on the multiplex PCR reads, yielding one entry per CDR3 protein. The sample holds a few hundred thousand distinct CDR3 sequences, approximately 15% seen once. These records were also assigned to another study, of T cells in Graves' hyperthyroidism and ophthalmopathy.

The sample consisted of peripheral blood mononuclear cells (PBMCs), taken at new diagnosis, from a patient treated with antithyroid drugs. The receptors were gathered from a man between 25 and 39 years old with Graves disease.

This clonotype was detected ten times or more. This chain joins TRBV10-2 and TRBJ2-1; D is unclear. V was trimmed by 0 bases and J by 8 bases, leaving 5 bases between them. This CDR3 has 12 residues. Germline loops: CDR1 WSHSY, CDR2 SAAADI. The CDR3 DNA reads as TGCGCCAGCAGTGAGTCGAGCGATGAGCAGTTCTTC. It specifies CASSESSDEQFF.

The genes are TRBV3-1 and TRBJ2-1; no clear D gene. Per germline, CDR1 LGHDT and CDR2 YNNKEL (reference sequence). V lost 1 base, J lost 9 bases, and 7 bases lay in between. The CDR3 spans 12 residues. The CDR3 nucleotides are TGTGCCAGCAGCCAAGTGGCTCTTGAGCAGTTCTTC. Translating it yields CASSQVALEQFF.

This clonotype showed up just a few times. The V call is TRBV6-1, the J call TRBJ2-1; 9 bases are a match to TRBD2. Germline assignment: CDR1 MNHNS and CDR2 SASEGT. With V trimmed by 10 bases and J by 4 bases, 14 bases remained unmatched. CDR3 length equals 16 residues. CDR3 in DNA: TGTGCCACCGCCGGGTTTTTTAGCGGGAGTTACAATGAGCAGTTCTTC. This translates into CATAGFFSGSYNEQFF.

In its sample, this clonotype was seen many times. CDR3 DNA sequence: TGCGCCAGCAGCATCCTAGGGGCCCATGAGCAGTTCTTC. It is translated as CASSILGAHEQFF. The chain carries TRBV5-1 and TRBJ2-1; possible D gene TRBD1, 5 bases. The V gene lost 4 bases and the J gene lost 8 bases, with 13 bases spanning the gap. CDR1 and CDR2 from the germline V gene are SGHRS and YFSETQ. The length of the CDR3 is 13 residues.

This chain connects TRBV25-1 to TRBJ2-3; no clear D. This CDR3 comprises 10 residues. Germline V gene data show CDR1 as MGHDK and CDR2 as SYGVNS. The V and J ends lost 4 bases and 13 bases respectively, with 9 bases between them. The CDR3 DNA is TGTGCCAGCAGTGGTTCCTACGAGTATTTT. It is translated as CASSGSYEYF.

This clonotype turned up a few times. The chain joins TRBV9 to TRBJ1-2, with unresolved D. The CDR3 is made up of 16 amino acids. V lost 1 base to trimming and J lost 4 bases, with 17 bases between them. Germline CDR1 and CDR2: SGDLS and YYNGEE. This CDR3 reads CASSVSQDRAAYGYTF. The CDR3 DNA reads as TGTGCCAGCAGCGTAAGTCAAGACCGGGCCGCCTATGGCTACACCTTC.

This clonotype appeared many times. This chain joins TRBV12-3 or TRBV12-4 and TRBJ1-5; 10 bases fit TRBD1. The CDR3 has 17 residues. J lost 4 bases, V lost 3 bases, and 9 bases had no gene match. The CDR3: CASSFGTGTGVNQPQHF. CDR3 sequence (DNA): TGTGCCAGCAGTTTCGGTACCGGGACAGGGGTTAATCAGCCCCAGCATTTT.

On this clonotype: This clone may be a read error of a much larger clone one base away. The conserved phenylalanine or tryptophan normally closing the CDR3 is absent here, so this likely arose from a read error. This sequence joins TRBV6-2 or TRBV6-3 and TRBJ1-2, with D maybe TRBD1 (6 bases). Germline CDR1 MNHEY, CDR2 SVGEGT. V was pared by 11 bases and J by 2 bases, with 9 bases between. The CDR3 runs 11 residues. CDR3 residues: CAAQGNYGYTL. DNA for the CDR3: TGTGCCGCGCAGGGGAACTATGGCTACACCCTC.